The next 27 T cell receptor beta chains were all read from a single sample in a study of shared clonotypes between healthy human individuals. Data came from immunoSEQ multiplex PCR; TCRdb stores just in-frame clones and leaves some out. The sample consists of roughly 2 million clones, 85% to 95% of them appearing once. Sequencing was carried out using naive CD4+ T cells sorted from blood. The subset denotes: CD45RA+ positively selected. Receptors originate from a man between 18 and 29 years old in good health.

V gene TRBV27 combines with J gene TRBJ2-7, with D possibly called TRBD1 or TRBD2 (5 bases each). The CDR3 consists of 15 residues. The germline gives CDR1 MNHEY, CDR2 SMNVEV (reference sequence). Trimming removed 2 bases from V and 0 bases from J, with 11 bases in between. The CDR3 protein is CASSLGARDSYEQYF. Here the CDR3 DNA reads TGTGCCAGCAGTTTAGGGGCTCGGGACTCCTACGAGCAGTACTTC.

The chain couples TRBV28 to TRBJ2-1; either TRBD1 or TRBD2 may fit D (6 bases each). CDR1 and CDR2 (germline): MDHEN, SYDVKM. The CDR3 covers 14 residues. V was shortened by 5 bases and J by 6 bases, with 14 bases between the two germline ends. The CDR3 here is CASSTGAYPNEQFF. CDR3 DNA sequence: TGTGCCAGCAGTACGGGGGCCTATCCCAATGAGCAGTTCTTC.

This clone has only a few counts. The J gene is TRBJ1-5, the V gene TRBV2, with TRBD1 as a possible D gene (5 bases). V was trimmed by 0 bases and J by 4 bases, leaving 7 bases between them. CDR1 and CDR2 (germline): SNHLY, FYNNEI. The length of the CDR3 is 14 residues. The CDR3 nucleotides are TGTGCCAGCAGTGAAGCGTGGGGGAATCAGCCCCAGCATTTT. Encoded protein: CASSEAWGNQPQHF.

Worth noting for this clone: Other DNA sequences in the sample encode the same CDR3. The CDR3 here is CAWSVQSPGELFF. DNA of the CDR3: TGTGCCTGGAGTGTACAGAGTCCCGGGGAGCTGTTTTTT. This chain links TRBV30 with TRBJ2-2; D not certain. From germline, CDR1 is GTSNPN and CDR2 SVGIG (reference sequence). The CDR3 loop spans 13 amino acids. The ends were cut back, 0 bases at V and 6 bases at J, with 8 bases in the middle.

V gene TRBV10-3 combines with J gene TRBJ2-3; 9 nucleotides align to TRBD1. V shed 4 bases, J shed 2 bases, and the junction held 4 bases outside the gene matches. The germline CDR1 and CDR2 sequences are ENHRY and SYGVKD. The CDR3 extends over 15 amino acids. The CDR3 reads CAISGGTGNTDTQYF. CDR3 sequence (DNA): TGTGCCATCAGTGGCGGGACAGGGAACACAGATACGCAGTATTTT.

The chain uses TRBV5-1 and TRBJ2-7; the D is unclear. The CDR3 has 14 amino acids. CDR1 and CDR2 (germline): SGHRS, YFSETQ. V was shortened by 0 bases and J by 1 base, with 8 bases between the two germline ends. The chain's CDR3 is CASSLDANSYEQYF. The CDR3 coding sequence is TGCGCCAGCAGCTTGGATGCAAATTCCTACGAGCAGTACTTC.

The CDR3 loop reads CAIGTLQETQYF. CDR3 DNA sequence: TGTGCCATAGGGACCCTCCAAGAGACCCAGTACTTC. The chain uses TRBV10-3 and TRBJ2-5; D could derive from TRBD1 or TRBD2 (5 bases each). Germline CDR1 and CDR2: ENHRY and SYGVKD. V was shortened by 9 bases and J by 1 base, with 9 bases between the two germline ends. CDR3 size: 12 residues.

The rearrangement uses TRBV6-1 and TRBJ1-6, with D perhaps matching TRBD1 (5 bases). V was trimmed by 6 bases and J by 9 bases, leaving 12 bases between them. This CDR3 comprises 13 residues. Germline V gene data show CDR1 as MNHNS and CDR2 as SASEGT. The CDR3 DNA reads as TGTGCCAGCAGGATGGGGCAGGGTTCACCCCTCCACTTT. It is translated as CASRMGQGSPLHF.

The genes are TRBV9 and TRBJ2-2; 9 bases align to TRBD2. Germline V gene sequence: CDR1 SGDLS, CDR2 YYNGEE. V was pared by 3 bases and J by 1 base, with 4 bases of the junction left unmatched. The CDR3 is made up of 16 amino acids. CDR3 bases: TGTGCCAGCAGCGCACGGACTAGCGAGAACACCGGGGAGCTGTTTTTT. This codes for CASSARTSENTGELFF.

This sequence joins TRBV5-4 and TRBJ1-6; 7 bases align to TRBD1. V lost 3 bases and J lost 0; bases outside the gene matches: 6. The CDR3 extends over 17 amino acids. CDR1 is SGHNT and CDR2 is YYREEE in the germline V gene (reference sequence). This chain's CDR3 is CASSSARDSSYNSPLHF. Written as DNA, the CDR3 is TGTGCCAGCAGCTCCGCACGGGACAGCTCCTATAATTCACCCCTCCACTTT.

This chain joins TRBV7-8 and TRBJ2-7, with unresolved D. The length of the CDR3 is 15 residues. The V gene lost 5 bases and the J gene lost 2 bases, with 16 bases spanning the gap. CDR1 and CDR2 from the germline V gene are SGHVS and FQNEAQ. The chain's CDR3 is CASSQVVVVAYEQYF. The CDR3 coding sequence is TGTGCCAGCAGCCAAGTAGTAGTCGTCGCCTACGAGCAGTACTTC.

This clone was picked up one time. This chain uses TRBV10-1 with TRBJ2-7; 12 bases fit TRBD2. V lost 4 bases and J lost 4; bases outside the gene matches: 2. The CDR3 is made up of 14 amino acids. Germline V gene lookup returns CDR1 WNHNN and CDR2 SYGVQD (reference sequence). The CDR3 nucleotides read TGCGCCAGCAGTGCCGGACTAGCGGGGTACGAGCAGTACTTC. Encoded protein: CASSAGLAGYEQYF.

The rearrangement uses TRBV5-6 and TRBJ1-2, with TRBD1 matching 9 bases. The CDR3 is made up of 14 amino acids. Germline values: CDR1 SGHDT, CDR2 YYEEEE. V lost 4 bases, J lost 2 bases, and 3 bases stayed unmatched. The CDR3 region has the DNA TGTGCCAGCAGCCCCGGGACAGGGAACTATGGCTACACCTTC. Translating gives CASSPGTGNYGYTF.

This chain uses TRBV10-3 with TRBJ2-5; maybe TRBD2 (5 bases). Looked up from germline, CDR1 is ENHRY and CDR2 is SYGVKD. V lost 0 bases and J 5 bases, leaving 13 bases between the germline ends. The CDR3 is 15 residues long. CDR3 DNA: TGTGCCATCAGTGAGTCAGAGGGTCGGACTGAGACCCAGTACTTC. This sequence encodes CAISESEGRTETQYF.

The chain has TRBV10-2 and TRBJ2-5, with 13 nucleotides matching TRBD2. The germline CDR1 and CDR2 sequences are WSHSY and SAAADI. J gave up 4 bases and V 7 bases, and 6 bases lay outside the gene matches. The CDR3 sequence is 15 residues long. In nucleotides, the CDR3 is TGCGCCAGCAAGGGACTAGCGGGAATTGGAGAGACCCAGTACTTC. It codes for CASKGLAGIGETQYF.

This rearrangement joins TRBV7-9 to TRBJ1-4; D is unresolved. The CDR3 totals 15 residues. Trimming left V 1 base short and J 3 bases short, with 9 bases between. Per germline, CDR1 SEHNR and CDR2 FQNEAQ (reference sequence). The CDR3 protein is CASSLGAGSNEKLFF. In nucleotides, the CDR3 is TGTGCCAGCAGCTTAGGAGCCGGATCTAATGAAAAACTGTTTTTT.

J is TRBJ1-2 and V is TRBV28, with 8 bases fitting TRBD1. CDR1 is MDHEN and CDR2 is SYDVKM in the germline V gene. With V trimmed by 4 bases and J by 2 bases, 9 bases remained unmatched. This CDR3 has 16 residues. CDR3 DNA: TGTGCCAGCAGTTGGCCGCAGGGGGCGCGGAACTATGGCTACACCTTC. This encodes CASSWPQGARNYGYTF.

The chain joins TRBV29-1 to TRBJ1-5, with 7 nucleotides matching TRBD1. The CDR3 has 15 residues. J gave up 3 bases and V 2 bases, and 7 bases lay outside the gene matches. CDR1 and CDR2 from the germline V gene are SQVTM and ANQGSEA. The DNA of the CDR3 is TGCAGCGTTGAACTGGCAGGGGGAGTCAATCAGCCCCAGCATTTT. Translating it yields CSVELAGGVNQPQHF. The full variable domain, its missing parts supplied by reference TRBV29-1 and TRBJ1-5, is SAVISQKPSRDICQRGTSLTIQCQVDSQVTMMFWYRQQPGQSLTLIATANQGSEATYESGFVIDKFPISRPNLTFSTLTVSNMSPEDSSIYLCSVELAGGVNQPQHFGDGTRLSIL.

The rearrangement links TRBV28 to TRBJ1-2, with D possibly TRBD1 on 5 matching bases. The V end lost 5 bases, the J end lost 4 bases, and 20 bases lay between the germline ends. The CDR3 contains 16 residues. Germline V gene lookup returns CDR1 MDHEN and CDR2 SYDVKM. CDR3 loop: CASSPGPVPQGYGYTF. The CDR3 nucleotides read TGTGCCAGCAGTCCAGGGCCGGTTCCTCAGGGCTATGGCTACACCTTC.

Concerning this clone: Other DNA sequences in the same sample also yield this CDR3. This chain links TRBV2 with TRBJ2-7, with D possibly being TRBD1 (6 bases). The germline V and J ends were trimmed by 4 bases and 3 bases, with 7 bases remaining between them. This CDR3 is built from 12 residues. Germline V gene sequence: CDR1 SNHLY, CDR2 FYNNEI. CDR3 bases: TGTGCCAGCAGTGTACAGGGCTACGAGCAGTACTTC. Encoded protein: CASSVQGYEQYF.

The genes are TRBV15 and TRBJ1-2, with D tentatively TRBD1 (5 bases). This CDR3 has 17 amino acids. The germline V gene has CDR1 LNHNV and CDR2 YYDKDF (reference sequence). Between the trimmed V and J ends, which lost 0 bases and 4 bases, there was a span of 18 bases. In DNA, the CDR3 is TGTGCCACCAGCAGAGAGATAGGGGTGGGTGGTCGCTATGGCTACACCTTC. This encodes CATSREIGVGGRYGYTF. Looking up the rest from reference TRBV15 and TRBJ1-2 gives the full variable domain: DAMVIQNPRYQVTQFGKPVTLSCSQTLNHNVMYWYQQKSSQAPKLLFHYYDKDFNNEADTPDNFQSRRPNTSFCFLDIRSPGLGDTAMYLCATSREIGVGGRYGYTFGSGTRLTVV.

In its sample, this clone was seen once. The chain has TRBV5-1 and TRBJ2-5; tentative D call: TRBD1 (6 bases). Germline values: CDR1 SGHRS, CDR2 YFSETQ. The length of the CDR3 is 16 residues. With 3 bases removed from V and 4 bases from J, the gap between germline ends came to 19 bases. CDR3 sequence: CASSWAGRGVGETQYF. DNA for the CDR3: TGCGCCAGCAGCTGGGCTGGCAGGGGTGTAGGAGAGACCCAGTACTTC. The full variable domain, with the rest looked up from reference TRBV5-1 and TRBJ2-5, is KAGVTQTPRYLIKTRGQQVTLSCSPISGHRSVSWYQQTPGQGLQFLFEYFSETQRNKGNFPGRFSGRQFSNSRSEMNVSTLELGDSALYLCASSWAGRGVGETQYFGPGTRLLVL.

This sequence joins TRBV2 and TRBJ1-1; D not certain. Per germline, CDR1 SNHLY and CDR2 FYNNEI. The CDR3 is 14 amino acids. V shed 4 bases and J shed 4 bases, with 13 bases lying between them. The CDR3 sequence is CASSAVETRTEAFF. The CDR3 DNA reads TGTGCCAGCAGTGCGGTCGAGACTCGCACTGAAGCTTTCTTT.

This chain joins TRBV30 and TRBJ1-2, with a weak D call TRBD1 (5 bases). The CDR3 loop spans 14 amino acids. The V and J ends lost 2 bases and 7 bases respectively, with 17 bases between them. Germline V lookup: CDR1 GTSNPN, CDR2 SVGIG (reference sequence). The CDR3 coding sequence is TGTGCCTGGAGTTACTCCCAGGGATCCGGTGGCTACACCTTC. This codes for CAWSYSQGSGGYTF. Based on the CDR3 plus reference TRBV30 and TRBJ1-2, the full variable domain is SQTIHQWPATLVQPVGSPLSLECTVEGTSNPNLYWYRQAAGRGLQLLFYSVGIGQISSEVPQNLSASRPQDRQFILSSKKLLLSDSGFYLCAWSYSQGSGGYTFGSGTRLTVV.

The chain links TRBV15 to TRBJ1-1; D gene unclear. The V gene's germline CDR1 is LNHNV and CDR2 YYDKDF (reference sequence). The CDR3 runs to 14 residues. V dropped 4 bases and J dropped 4 bases, with 13 bases sitting between them. The CDR3 region has the DNA TGTGCCACCAGCACCCCAGCCTCTGGCACTGAAGCTTTCTTT. The encoded protein is CATSTPASGTEAFF. The variable domain in full, with the rest retrieved from reference TRBV15 and TRBJ1-1, is DAMVIQNPRYQVTQFGKPVTLSCSQTLNHNVMYWYQQKSSQAPKLLFHYYDKDFNNEADTPDNFQSRRPNTSFCFLDIRSPGLGDTAMYLCATSTPASGTEAFFGQGTRLTVV.

The chain links TRBV27 to TRBJ1-2, with D hard to call. Looked up from germline, CDR1 is MNHEY and CDR2 is SMNVEV (reference sequence). Trimming took 6 bases from V and 2 from J, leaving 13 bases between them. The CDR3 runs to 14 residues. The CDR3 DNA sequence: TGTGCCAGCAGACAGAGGACGGGGAACTATGGCTACACCTTC. It is translated as CASRQRTGNYGYTF.

In regard to this clone: Other DNA sequences in this sample translate to the same CDR3. The J gene is TRBJ2-7, the V gene TRBV20-1; D is ambiguous. V lost 3 bases to trimming and J lost 3 bases, with 6 bases between them. This CDR3 comprises 11 residues. The germline V gene has CDR1 DFQATT and CDR2 SNEGSKA (reference sequence). CDR3 nucleotides: TGCAGTGCTAGCCCACACTACGAGCAGTACTTC. Amino acid sequence: CSASPHYEQYF.